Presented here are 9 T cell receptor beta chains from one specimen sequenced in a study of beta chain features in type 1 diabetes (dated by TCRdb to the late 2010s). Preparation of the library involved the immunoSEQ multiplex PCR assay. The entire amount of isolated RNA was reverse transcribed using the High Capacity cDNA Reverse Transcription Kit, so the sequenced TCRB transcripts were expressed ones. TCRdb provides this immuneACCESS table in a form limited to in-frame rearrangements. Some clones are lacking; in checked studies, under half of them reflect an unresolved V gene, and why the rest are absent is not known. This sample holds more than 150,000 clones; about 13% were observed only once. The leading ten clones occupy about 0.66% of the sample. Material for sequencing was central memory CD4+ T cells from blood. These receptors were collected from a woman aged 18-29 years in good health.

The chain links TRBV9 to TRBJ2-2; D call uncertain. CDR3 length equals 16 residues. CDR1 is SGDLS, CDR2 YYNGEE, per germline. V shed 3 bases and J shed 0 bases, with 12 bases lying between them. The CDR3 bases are TGTGCCAGCAGCGCCAAGAGCTCACCGAACACCGGGGAGCTGTTTTTT. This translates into CASSAKSSPNTGELFF.

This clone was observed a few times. Here the CDR3 reads CASSPDQDSGANVLTF. The CDR3 DNA sequence: TGTGCCAGCAGCCCAGACCAGGACTCTGGGGCCAACGTCCTGACTTTC. V usage is TRBV11-3 and J usage is TRBJ2-6; D is unresolved. Trimming pared 5 bases from V and 0 bases from J, leaving 11 bases between. Germline V gene sequence: CDR1 SGHNT, CDR2 YENEEA. The CDR3 consists of 16 residues.

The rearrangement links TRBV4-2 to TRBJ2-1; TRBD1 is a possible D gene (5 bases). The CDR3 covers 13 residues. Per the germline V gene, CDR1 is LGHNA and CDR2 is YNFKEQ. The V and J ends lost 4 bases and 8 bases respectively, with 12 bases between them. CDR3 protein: CASSPGRGDEQFF. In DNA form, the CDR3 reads TGTGCCAGCAGCCCCGGAAGGGGCGATGAGCAGTTCTTC.

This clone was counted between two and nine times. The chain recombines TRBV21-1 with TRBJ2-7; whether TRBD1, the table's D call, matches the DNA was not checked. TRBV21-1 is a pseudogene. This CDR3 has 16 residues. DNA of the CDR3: TGTGCCAGCAGCAAAGTGACAGGGCCGTTACACTACGAGCAGTACTTC. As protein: CASSKVTGPLHYEQYF.

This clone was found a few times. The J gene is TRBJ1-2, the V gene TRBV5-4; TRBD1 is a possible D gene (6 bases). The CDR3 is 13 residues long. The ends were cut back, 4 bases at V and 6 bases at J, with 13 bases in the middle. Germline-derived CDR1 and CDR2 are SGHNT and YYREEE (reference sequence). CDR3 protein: CASSTGGGNGYTF. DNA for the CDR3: TGTGCCAGCAGCACCGGCGGGGGCAATGGCTACACCTTC.

This CDR3 is CASSLPGRPRGYTF. The CDR3 DNA reads as TGTGCCAGCAGCTTACCTGGGAGACCACGTGGCTACACCTTC. The chain recombines TRBV4-2 with TRBJ1-2; D is unclear. The germline V gene encodes CDR1 LGHNA and CDR2 YNFKEQ. This CDR3 comprises 14 residues. V lost 5 bases, J lost 7 bases, and 17 bases lay in between.

The CDR3 DNA reads TGTGCCAGCAGCCATTCCCCGCGTTCGAATGGCTACACCTTC. It encodes CASSHSPRSNGYTF. The chain couples TRBV7-2 to TRBJ1-2, with D unclear. V dropped 5 bases and J dropped 6 bases, with 16 bases sitting between them. Germline V gene sequence: CDR1 SGHTA, CDR2 FQGNSA. This CDR3 has 14 amino acids.

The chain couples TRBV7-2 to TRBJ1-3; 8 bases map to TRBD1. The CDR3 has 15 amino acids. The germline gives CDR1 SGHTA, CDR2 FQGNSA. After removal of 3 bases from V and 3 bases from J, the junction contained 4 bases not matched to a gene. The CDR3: CASSFDRGGGNTIYF. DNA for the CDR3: TGTGCCAGCAGCTTCGACAGGGGTGGTGGAAACACCATATATTTT.

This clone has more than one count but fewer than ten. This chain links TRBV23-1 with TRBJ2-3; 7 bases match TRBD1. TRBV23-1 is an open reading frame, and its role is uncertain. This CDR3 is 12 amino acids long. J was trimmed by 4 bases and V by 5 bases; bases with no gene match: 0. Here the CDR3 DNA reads TGCGCCAGCAGTACAGGGGCAGATACGCAGTATTTT. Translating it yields CASSTGADTQYF.